The 19 T cell receptor beta chains below were found in one sample sequenced in a study of patients and donors after allogeneic stem cell transplantation. TCRdb reanalysed the RT-PCR reads using MiXCR and keeps one entry per CDR3 protein. The table has approximately 200,000 distinct CDR3 sequences, 35% to 45% seen once. Sequencing was done on a sample of blood, either unsorted or a sorted T cell fraction (not recorded which). These receptors came from a human donor who was either an allogeneic HSCT recipient or a stem cell or donor lymphocyte infusion donor (not recorded which). It is not recorded whose cells these are; they may come from a transplant donor.

V and J are TRBV27 and TRBJ1-5, with unresolved D. V shed 6 bases and J shed 5 bases, with 11 bases lying between them. Germline V gene lookup returns CDR1 MNHEY and CDR2 SMNVEV (reference sequence). This CDR3 has 13 residues. The CDR3 region has the DNA TGTGCCAGCAGCAACGCCCCATATCAGCCCCAGCATTTT. Translation gives CASSNAPYQPQHF.

The V and J genes are TRBV6-1 and TRBJ1-6; 10 bases are shared with TRBD1. V lost 4 bases, J lost 7 bases, and 7 bases stayed unmatched. Looked up from germline, CDR1 is MNHNS and CDR2 is SASEGT. This CDR3 is 16 amino acids long. CDR3 loop: CASSGRQGARNSPLHF. The CDR3 DNA reads TGTGCCAGCAGTGGCAGACAGGGGGCGCGCAATTCACCCCTCCACTTT.

The chain links TRBV13 to TRBJ2-7; weak D call: TRBD2 (5 bases). CDR1 and CDR2 (germline): PRHDT, FYEKMQ (reference sequence). Deletions cut 2 bases from V and 5 bases from J, with 13 bases between. CDR3 length: 14 residues. Here the CDR3 reads CASSLLSGTHEQYF. Here the CDR3 DNA reads TGTGCCAGCAGCTTACTATCGGGAACCCACGAGCAGTACTTC.

The chain is built from TRBV5-1 and TRBJ2-7; D is undetermined. The V end was cut by 0 bases, the J end by 4 bases, with 8 bases between. Germline-derived CDR1 and CDR2 are SGHRS and YFSETQ. The CDR3 runs 13 residues. CDR3 loop: CASSLVIGYEQYF. CDR3 DNA sequence: TGCGCCAGCAGCTTGGTAATCGGGTACGAGCAGTACTTC.

The V and J genes are TRBV6-4 and TRBJ1-5; unclear D gene. Germline CDR1 MRHNA, CDR2 SNTAGT. The CDR3 extends over 16 amino acids. V was trimmed by 10 bases and J by 0 bases, leaving 19 bases between them. The CDR3 region is CAMRVHVVYSNQPQHF. The DNA for the CDR3 is TGTGCCATGCGGGTCCACGTAGTTTATAGCAATCAGCCCCAGCATTTT.

The CDR3 is CASSLNWEGPLHF. The CDR3 coding sequence is TGTGCCAGCAGCTTAAATTGGGAGGGACCCCTCCACTTT. The chain uses TRBV11-2 and TRBJ1-6; no clear D gene. The CDR3 sequence is 13 residues long. V lost 2 bases and J 12 bases, leaving 11 bases between the germline ends. Germline V lookup: CDR1 SGHAT, CDR2 FQNNGV.

This clonotype has only a few counts. The chain couples TRBV5-1 to TRBJ2-1, with a possible D match to TRBD1 (5 bases). CDR3 length: 17 residues. Trimming removed 4 bases at V and 0 bases at J, with 17 bases between. CDR1 and CDR2 from the germline V gene are SGHRS and YFSETQ. This chain's CDR3 is CASSLELGRSSYNEQFF. CDR3 DNA: TGCGCCAGCAGCCTCGAGTTGGGGCGGAGCTCCTACAATGAGCAGTTCTTC.

About this clonotype: A read error may account for a junction end that differs from germline. The gene calls are TRBV7-2 and TRBJ2-3, with D possibly matching TRBD2 (7 bases). Per the germline V gene, CDR1 is SGHTA and CDR2 is FQGNSA. The CDR3 extends over 16 amino acids. CDR3 coding DNA: TGTGCCAGCAGCTTAGTTGGGCCGGGGGGCACAGATACGCAGTATTTC. Translating gives CASSLVGPGGTDTQYF.

This chain links TRBV3-1 with TRBJ2-5, with 9 bases fitting TRBD2. The CDR3 loop spans 15 amino acids. Trimming removed 8 bases from V and 2 bases from J; junction bases left unmatched: 9. The germline V gene has CDR1 LGHDT and CDR2 YNNKEL (reference sequence). The CDR3 DNA sequence: TGTGCCAGCCTGAAGCGGGGGGCCAAACAAGAGACCCAGTACTTC. Translation: CASLKRGAKQETQYF.

The chain links TRBV7-6 to TRBJ2-1; maybe TRBD1 (5 bases). V gave up 2 bases and J gave up 10 bases, with 12 bases separating them. This CDR3 is built from 13 residues. Germline CDR1 and CDR2: SGHVS and FNYEAQ. Here the CDR3 reads CASSLYPRQEQFF. The CDR3 DNA follows: TGTGCCAGCAGCTTATACCCCCGACAGGAGCAGTTCTTC.

This clonotype was found a few times. The chain combines TRBV12-3 or TRBV12-4 with TRBJ1-2, with a possible D match to TRBD1 (5 bases). CDR3 length: 14 amino acids. V was pared by 6 bases and J by 7 bases, with 18 bases between. The CDR3 loop reads CASSLLGGSRGYTF. The CDR3 DNA is TGTGCCAGCAGCCTCCTCGGGGGGAGTCGTGGCTACACCTTC.

This clonotype has at least ten counts. This chain links TRBV20-1 with TRBJ1-1, with D tentatively TRBD1 (6 bases). The CDR3 covers 12 residues. Trimming cost V 2 bases and J 8 bases, with 12 bases left between them. Germline V gives CDR1 DFQATT, CDR2 SNEGSKA (reference sequence). DNA of the CDR3: TGCAGTGCTAGATCCGGGACAAAAGAAGCTTTCTTT. Translating it yields CSARSGTKEAFF.

This clonotype was seen a handful of times. The chain has TRBV4-1 and TRBJ2-5; D possibly uses TRBD1 or TRBD2 (6 bases each). Germline V lookup: CDR1 MGHRA, CDR2 YSYEKL. V lost 0 bases to trimming and J lost 5 bases, with 13 bases between them. The CDR3 contains 15 residues. In nucleotides, the CDR3 is TGCGCCAGCAGCCAAGATCCGGGGGCTTTGGAGACCCAGTACTTC. It is translated as CASSQDPGALETQYF.

The chain uses TRBV20-1 and TRBJ2-7; either TRBD1 or TRBD2 may supply D (5 bases each). Germline V gives CDR1 DFQATT, CDR2 SNEGSKA (reference sequence). The CDR3 contains 13 residues. The V gene lost 6 bases and the J gene lost 4 bases, with 16 bases spanning the gap. CDR3 in DNA: TGCAGTGCAACCGGGACCCCAAGGTACGAGCAGTACTTC. Protein product: CSATGTPRYEQYF.

The V call is TRBV12-3 or TRBV12-4, the J call TRBJ2-7, with 7 bases matching TRBD2. The CDR3 length is 14 residues. V was clipped by 7 bases and J by 0 bases; unmatched bases: 6. The CDR3 reads CASTHGGSSYEQYF. CDR3 bases: TGTGCCAGCACCCACGGGGGGAGCTCCTACGAGCAGTACTTC.

The chain recombines TRBV4-1 with TRBJ1-1; D perhaps matches TRBD1 (5 bases). Germline V gene lookup returns CDR1 MGHRA and CDR2 YSYEKL. V was cut by 0 bases and J by 4 bases, with 18 bases left in between. CDR3 length: 17 residues. CDR3 coding DNA: TGCGCCAGCAGCCAAGAGCGGGGCCCGCTCCAAGCCACTGAAGCTTTCTTT. Protein: CASSQERGPLQATEAFF.

This clonotype was recorded a few times. This chain joins TRBV7-3 and TRBJ1-1, with D maybe TRBD1 (5 bases). V lost 1 base to trimming and J lost 3 bases, with 12 bases between them. Looked up from germline, CDR1 is SGHTA and CDR2 is FQGTGA. The CDR3 loop spans 15 amino acids. The CDR3 region has the DNA TGTGCCAGCAGCTTAAGTTGGGGCCCGGACACTGAAGCTTTCTTT. It codes for CASSLSWGPDTEAFF.

This chain joins TRBV4-3 and TRBJ1-2; tentatively, D is TRBD1 (5 bases). V gave up 0 bases and J gave up 4 bases, with 18 bases separating them. Germline loops: CDR1 LGHNA, CDR2 YSLEER. This CDR3 contains 17 residues. CDR3 nucleotide sequence: TGCGCCAGCAGCCAAGATCGGGGACTAGACGGCCCCTATGGCTACACCTTC. It yields the protein CASSQDRGLDGPYGYTF.

This clonotype turned up a few times. V gene TRBV13 combines with J gene TRBJ1-2; 8 nucleotides line up with TRBD1. V was clipped by 5 bases and J by 0 bases; unmatched bases: 5. The germline CDR1 and CDR2 sequences are PRHDT and FYEKMQ (reference sequence). There are 15 residues in the CDR3. Written as DNA, the CDR3 is TGTGCCAGCAGCCCCCGGACAGGGACTAACTATGGCTACACCTTC. It translates to CASSPRTGTNYGYTF.